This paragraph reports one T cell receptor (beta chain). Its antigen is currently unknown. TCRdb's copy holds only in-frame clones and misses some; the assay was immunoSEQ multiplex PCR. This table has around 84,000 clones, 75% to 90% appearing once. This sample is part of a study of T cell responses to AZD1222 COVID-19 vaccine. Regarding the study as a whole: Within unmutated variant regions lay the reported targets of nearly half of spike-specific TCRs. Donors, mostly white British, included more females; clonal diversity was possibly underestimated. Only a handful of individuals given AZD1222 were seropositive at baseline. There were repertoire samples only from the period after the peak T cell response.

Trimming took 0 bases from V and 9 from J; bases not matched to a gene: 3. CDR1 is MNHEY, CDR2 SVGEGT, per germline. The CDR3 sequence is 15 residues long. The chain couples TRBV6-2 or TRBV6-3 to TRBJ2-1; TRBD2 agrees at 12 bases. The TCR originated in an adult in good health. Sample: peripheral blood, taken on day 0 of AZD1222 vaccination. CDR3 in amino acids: CASSYSTSGRGEQFF. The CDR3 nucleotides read TGTGCCAGCAGTTACTCGACTAGCGGGAGAGGTGAGCAGTTCTTC.